The rows below give T cell receptor beta chains drawn from one sample of a study of T-cell reconstitution after alpha-beta-depleted transplantation in children. One entry per CDR3 protein, called by TCRdb with MiXCR from the PCR reads. This sample carries about 640,000 distinct CDR3 sequences, roughly 15% of them seen once, and the ten largest clones take 0.85% to 1.3%. Sequencing used PBMCs from the stem cell graft donor, obtained from the stem cell graft. The receptors derive from a human donor who donated a stem cell graft to a child with acute myeloid leukemia. Both conserved end residues are part of each CDR3. The order of the fields is V gene, J gene, CDR3 protein.

V gene: TRBV24-1; J gene: TRBJ1-5; CDR3 protein: CATAEYSNQPQHF
V gene: TRBV29-1; J gene: TRBJ2-7; CDR3 protein: CSVARVLDYEQYF
V gene: TRBV7-2; J gene: TRBJ2-7; CDR3 protein: CASSSTTSTTAYEQYF
V gene: TRBV4-3; J gene: TRBJ2-2; CDR3 protein: CASSQDRGNTGELFF
V gene: TRBV20-1; J gene: TRBJ2-2; CDR3 protein: CSAKGGRDTGELFF
V gene: TRBV20-1; J gene: TRBJ2-1; CDR3 protein: CSARGQGPTSSYNEQFF
V gene: TRBV6-2/TRBV6-3; J gene: TRBJ2-5; CDR3 protein: CASTQAGGQETQYF
V gene: TRBV27; J gene: TRBJ1-2; CDR3 protein: CATCAHTGSRYGYTF
V gene: TRBV5-1; J gene: TRBJ1-1; CDR3 protein: CASSAHRGGMNTEAFF
V gene: TRBV7-8; J gene: TRBJ1-1; CDR3 protein: CASSRERASAFF
V gene: TRBV7-9; J gene: TRBJ1-2; CDR3 protein: CASSPTTGLLGYTF
V gene: TRBV5-1; J gene: TRBJ1-2; CDR3 protein: CASSLASGIYGYTF
V gene: TRBV6-2/TRBV6-3; J gene: TRBJ1-5; CDR3 protein: CASSRMPTAAGNQPQHF
V gene: TRBV13; J gene: TRBJ1-2; CDR3 protein: CASSSTRDRGTF
V gene: TRBV20-1; J gene: TRBJ2-5; CDR3 protein: CSASQGSFQETQYF
V gene: TRBV2; J gene: TRBJ2-5; CDR3 protein: CASKKGKETQYF
V gene: TRBV7-2; J gene: TRBJ2-2; CDR3 protein: CASSYWTGQNTGELFF
V gene: TRBV2; J gene: TRBJ2-1; CDR3 protein: CASSENSFANEQFF
V gene: TRBV12-3/TRBV12-4; J gene: TRBJ1-1; CDR3 protein: CASSLREGLAEAFF
V gene: TRBV20-1; J gene: TRBJ1-4; CDR3 protein: CSARLGVQEEKLFF
V gene: TRBV7-2; J gene: TRBJ1-6; CDR3 protein: CASSFGGPLHF
V gene: TRBV7-2; J gene: TRBJ2-1; CDR3 protein: CASSLKFAGNNEQFF
V gene: TRBV11-2; J gene: TRBJ2-2; CDR3 protein: CASSPYPVDGGNTGELFF
V gene: TRBV27; J gene: TRBJ2-1; CDR3 protein: CASSPTPRHEQFF
V gene: TRBV15; J gene: TRBJ1-1; CDR3 protein: CATSLPGQSTEAFF
V gene: TRBV7-9; J gene: TRBJ1-2; CDR3 protein: CASSPQTVGYTF
V gene: TRBV4-3; J gene: TRBJ1-6; CDR3 protein: CASSRQATSYNSPLHF
V gene: TRBV10-3; J gene: TRBJ1-1; CDR3 protein: CAISEDGRANTEAFF
V gene: TRBV20-1; J gene: TRBJ2-5; CDR3 protein: CSANGLARETQYF
V gene: TRBV30; J gene: TRBJ1-1; CDR3 protein: CAWIARTNTEAFF
V gene: TRBV29-1; J gene: TRBJ1-1; CDR3 protein: CSVLGGRNTEAFF
V gene: TRBV27; J gene: TRBJ2-3; CDR3 protein: CASSSRTHHPTDTQYF
V gene: TRBV19; J gene: TRBJ2-3; CDR3 protein: CASSIGTGTLTSTDTQYF
V gene: TRBV4-3; J gene: TRBJ1-3; CDR3 protein: CASSQDPQGGYSGNTIYF
V gene: TRBV10-3; J gene: TRBJ1-1; CDR3 protein: CAISESLTGSNTEAFF
V gene: TRBV4-3; J gene: TRBJ2-6; CDR3 protein: CASSPDRGSGANVLTF
V gene: TRBV20-1; J gene: TRBJ1-1; CDR3 protein: CSARKAGYGTEAFF
V gene: TRBV5-1; J gene: TRBJ1-1; CDR3 protein: CASSLGDRGKRNTEAFF
V gene: TRBV7-2; J gene: TRBJ1-1; CDR3 protein: CASSLGKGWQAFF
V gene: TRBV3-1; J gene: TRBJ2-2; CDR3 protein: CASSQRGSSGELFF
V gene: TRBV20-1; J gene: TRBJ1-1; CDR3 protein: CCARTSRDRGRDTEAFF